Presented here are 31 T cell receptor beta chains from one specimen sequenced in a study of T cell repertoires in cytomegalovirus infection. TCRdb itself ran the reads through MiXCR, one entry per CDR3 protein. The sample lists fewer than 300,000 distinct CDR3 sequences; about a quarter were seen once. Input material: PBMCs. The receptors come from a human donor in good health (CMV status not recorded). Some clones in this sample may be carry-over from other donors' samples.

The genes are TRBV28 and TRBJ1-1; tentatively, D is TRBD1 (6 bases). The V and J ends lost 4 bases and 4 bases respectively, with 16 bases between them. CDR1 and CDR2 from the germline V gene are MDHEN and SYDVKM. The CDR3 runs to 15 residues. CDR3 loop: CASSSLGGPFTEAFF. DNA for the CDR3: TGTGCCAGCAGTTCTCTGGGGGGGCCGTTCACTGAAGCTTTCTTT. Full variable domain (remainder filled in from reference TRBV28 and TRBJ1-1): DVKVTQSSRYLVKRTGEKVFLECVQDMDHENMFWYRQDPGLGLRLIYFSYDVKMKEKGDIPEGYSVSREKKERFSLILESASTNQTSMYLCASSSLGGPFTEAFFGQGTRLTVV.

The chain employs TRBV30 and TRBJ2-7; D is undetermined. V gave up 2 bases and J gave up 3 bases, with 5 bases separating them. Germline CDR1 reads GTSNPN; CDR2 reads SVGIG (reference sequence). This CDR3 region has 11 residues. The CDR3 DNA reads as TGTGCCTGGAGTAACCGCTACGAGCAGTACTTC. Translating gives CAWSNRYEQYF. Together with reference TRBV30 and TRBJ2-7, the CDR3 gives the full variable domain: SQTIHQWPATLVQPVGSPLSLECTVEGTSNPNLYWYRQAAGRGLQLLFYSVGIGQISSEVPQNLSASRPQDRQFILSSKKLLLSDSGFYLCAWSNRYEQYFGPGTRLTVT.

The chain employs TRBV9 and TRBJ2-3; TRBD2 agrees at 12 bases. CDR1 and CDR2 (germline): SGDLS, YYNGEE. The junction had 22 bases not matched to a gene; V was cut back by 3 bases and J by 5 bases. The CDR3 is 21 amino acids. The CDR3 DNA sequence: TGTGCCAGCAGCGCCGACCCGGTACTAGCGGGAGGAGCACCATGGGTAGATACGCAGTATTTT. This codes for CASSADPVLAGGAPWVDTQYF.

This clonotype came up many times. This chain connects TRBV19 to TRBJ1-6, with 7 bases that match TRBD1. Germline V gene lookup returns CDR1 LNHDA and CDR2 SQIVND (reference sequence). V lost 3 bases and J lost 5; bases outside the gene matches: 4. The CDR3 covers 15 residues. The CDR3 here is CASSIGTGDNSPLHF. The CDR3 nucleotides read TGTGCCAGTAGTATTGGAACAGGGGATAATTCACCCCTCCACTTT.

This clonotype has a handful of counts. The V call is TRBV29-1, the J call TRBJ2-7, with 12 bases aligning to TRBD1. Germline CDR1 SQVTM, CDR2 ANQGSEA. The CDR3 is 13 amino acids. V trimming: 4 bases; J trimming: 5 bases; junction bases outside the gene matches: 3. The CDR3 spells CSVAGQGAHEQYF. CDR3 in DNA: TGCAGCGTTGCGGGACAGGGGGCCCACGAGCAGTACTTC.

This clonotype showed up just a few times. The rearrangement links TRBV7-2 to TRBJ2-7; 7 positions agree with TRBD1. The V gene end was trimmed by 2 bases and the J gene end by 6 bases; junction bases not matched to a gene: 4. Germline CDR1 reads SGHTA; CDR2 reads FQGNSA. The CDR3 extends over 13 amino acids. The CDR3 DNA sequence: TGTGCCAGCAGCTTATGGACAGGAGGCGAGCAGTACTTC. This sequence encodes CASSLWTGGEQYF. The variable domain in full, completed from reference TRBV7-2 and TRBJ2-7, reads GAGVSQSPSNKVTEKGKDVELRCDPISGHTALYWYRQSLGQGLEFLIYFQGNSAPDKSGLPSDRFSAERTGGSVSTLTIQRTQQEDSAVYLCASSLWTGGEQYFGPGTRLTVT.

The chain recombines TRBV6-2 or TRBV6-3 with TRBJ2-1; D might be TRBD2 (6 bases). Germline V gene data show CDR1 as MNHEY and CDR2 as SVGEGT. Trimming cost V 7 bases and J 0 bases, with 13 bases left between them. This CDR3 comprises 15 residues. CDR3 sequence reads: CASISGGSSYNEQFF. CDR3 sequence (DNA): TGTGCCAGCATTTCAGGAGGGAGCTCCTACAATGAGCAGTTCTTC.

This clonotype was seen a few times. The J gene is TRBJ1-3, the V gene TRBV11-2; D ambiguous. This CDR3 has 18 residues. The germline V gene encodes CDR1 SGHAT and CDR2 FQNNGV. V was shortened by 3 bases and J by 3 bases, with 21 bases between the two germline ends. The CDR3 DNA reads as TGTGCCAGCAGCTTCAAGTCGGCTGCAGCCTTAATTGGAAACACCATATATTTT. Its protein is CASSFKSAAALIGNTIYF. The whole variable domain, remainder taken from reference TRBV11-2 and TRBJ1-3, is EAGVAQSPRYKIIEKRQSVAFWCNPISGHATLYWYQQILGQGPKLLIQFQNNGVVDDSQLPKDRFSAERLKGVDSTLKIQPAKLEDSAVYLCASSFKSAAALIGNTIYFGEGSWLTVV.

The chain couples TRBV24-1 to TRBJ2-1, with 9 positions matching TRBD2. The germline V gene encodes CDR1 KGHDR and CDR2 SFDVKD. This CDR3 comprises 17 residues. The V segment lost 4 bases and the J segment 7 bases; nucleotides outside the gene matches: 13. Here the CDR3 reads CATSESKGLAGWNEQFF. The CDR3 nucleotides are TGTGCCACCAGTGAATCTAAGGGCCTAGCGGGATGGAATGAGCAGTTCTTC.

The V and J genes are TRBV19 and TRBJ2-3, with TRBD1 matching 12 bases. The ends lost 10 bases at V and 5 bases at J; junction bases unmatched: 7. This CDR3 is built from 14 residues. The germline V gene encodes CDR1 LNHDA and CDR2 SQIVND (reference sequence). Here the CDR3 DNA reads TGTGCCACTTGGGACAGGGGGCGGATAGATACGCAGTATTTT. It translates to CATWDRGRIDTQYF. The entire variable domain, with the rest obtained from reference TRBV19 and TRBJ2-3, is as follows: DGGITQSPKYLFRKEGQNVTLSCEQNLNHDAMYWYRQDPGQGLRLIYYSQIVNDFQKGDIAEGYSVSREKKESFPLTVTSAQKNPTAFYLCATWDRGRIDTQYFGPGTRLTVL.

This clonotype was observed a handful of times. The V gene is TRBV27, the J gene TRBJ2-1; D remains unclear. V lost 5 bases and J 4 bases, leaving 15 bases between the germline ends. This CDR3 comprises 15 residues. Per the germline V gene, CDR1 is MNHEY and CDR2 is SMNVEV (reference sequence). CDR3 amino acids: CASSPVNQFYNEQFF. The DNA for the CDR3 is TGTGCCAGCAGTCCCGTCAACCAATTTTACAATGAGCAGTTCTTC.

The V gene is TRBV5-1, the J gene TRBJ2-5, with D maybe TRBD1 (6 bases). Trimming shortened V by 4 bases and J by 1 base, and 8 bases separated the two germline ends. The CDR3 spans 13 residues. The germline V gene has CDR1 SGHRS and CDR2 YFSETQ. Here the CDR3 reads CASSTGPQETQYF. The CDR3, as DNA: TGCGCCAGCAGCACAGGGCCCCAAGAGACCCAGTACTTC.

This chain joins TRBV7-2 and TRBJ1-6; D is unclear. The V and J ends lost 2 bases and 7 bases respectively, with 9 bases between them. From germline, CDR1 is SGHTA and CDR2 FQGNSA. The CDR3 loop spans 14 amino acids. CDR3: CASSLHFGNSPLHF. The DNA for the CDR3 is TGTGCCAGCAGCTTACATTTCGGCAATTCACCCCTCCACTTT.

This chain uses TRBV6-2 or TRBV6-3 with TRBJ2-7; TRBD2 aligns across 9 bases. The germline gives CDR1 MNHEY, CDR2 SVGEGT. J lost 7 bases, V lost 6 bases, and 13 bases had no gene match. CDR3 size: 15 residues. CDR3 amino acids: CASSRRQAGGSEQYF. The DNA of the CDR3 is TGTGCCAGCAGCCGCCGACAAGCGGGAGGTAGTGAGCAGTACTTC.

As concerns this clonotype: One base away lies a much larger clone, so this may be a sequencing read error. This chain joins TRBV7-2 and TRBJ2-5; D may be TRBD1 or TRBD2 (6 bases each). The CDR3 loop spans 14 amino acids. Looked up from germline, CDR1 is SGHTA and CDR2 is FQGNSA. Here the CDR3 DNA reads TGTGCCAGCGGCTTAGCGGTCAGGGGAGAGACCCAGTACTTC. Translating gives CASGLAVRGETQYF.

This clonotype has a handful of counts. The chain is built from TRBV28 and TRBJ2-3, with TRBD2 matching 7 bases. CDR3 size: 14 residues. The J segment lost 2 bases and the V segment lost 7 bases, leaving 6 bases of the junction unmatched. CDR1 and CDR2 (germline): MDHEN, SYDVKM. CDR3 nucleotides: TGTGCCAGCACAAACGGGGGGATCACAGATACGCAGTATTTT. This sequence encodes CASTNGGITDTQYF.

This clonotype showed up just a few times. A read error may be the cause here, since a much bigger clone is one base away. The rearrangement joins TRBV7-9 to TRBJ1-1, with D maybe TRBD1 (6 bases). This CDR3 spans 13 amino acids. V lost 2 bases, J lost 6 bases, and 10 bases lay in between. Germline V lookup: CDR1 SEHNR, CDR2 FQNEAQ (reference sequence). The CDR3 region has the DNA TGTGCCAGCAGCTTAAACAGGGAGGCTGAAGCTTTCTTT. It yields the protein CASSLNREAEAFF.

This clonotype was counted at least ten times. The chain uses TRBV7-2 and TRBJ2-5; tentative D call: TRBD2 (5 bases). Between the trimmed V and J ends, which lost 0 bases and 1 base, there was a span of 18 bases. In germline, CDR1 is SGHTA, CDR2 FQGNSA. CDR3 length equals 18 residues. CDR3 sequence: CASSLALAVGQAQETQYF. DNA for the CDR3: TGTGCCAGCAGCTTAGCCCTAGCTGTGGGCCAGGCCCAAGAGACCCAGTACTTC.

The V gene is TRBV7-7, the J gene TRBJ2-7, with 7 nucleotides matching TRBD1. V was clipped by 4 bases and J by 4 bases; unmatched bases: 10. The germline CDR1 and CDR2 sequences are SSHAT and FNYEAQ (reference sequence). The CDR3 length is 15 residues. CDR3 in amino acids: CASSSLTGPSYEQYF. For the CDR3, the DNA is TGTGCCAGCAGCTCCTTGACAGGGCCTAGTTACGAGCAGTACTTC. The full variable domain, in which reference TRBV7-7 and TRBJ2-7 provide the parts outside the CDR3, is GAGVSQSPRYKVTKRGQDVTLRCDPISSHATLYWYQQALGQGPEFLTYFNYEAQPDKSGLPSDRFSAERPEGSISTLTIQRTEQRDSAMYRCASSSLTGPSYEQYFGPGTRLTVT.

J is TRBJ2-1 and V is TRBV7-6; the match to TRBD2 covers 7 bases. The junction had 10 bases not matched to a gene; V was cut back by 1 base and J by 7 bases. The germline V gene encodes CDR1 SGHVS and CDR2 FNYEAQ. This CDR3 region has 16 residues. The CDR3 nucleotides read TGTGCCAGCAGCTTAGGACACGGGGGGATTTTGAATGAGCAGTTCTTC. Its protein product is CASSLGHGGILNEQFF.

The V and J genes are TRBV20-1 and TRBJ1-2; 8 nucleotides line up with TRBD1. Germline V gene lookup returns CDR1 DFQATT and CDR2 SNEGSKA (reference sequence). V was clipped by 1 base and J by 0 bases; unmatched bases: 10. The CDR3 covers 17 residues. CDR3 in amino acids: CSARVDRGTSANYGYTF. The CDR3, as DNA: TGCAGTGCTAGAGTTGACAGGGGTACGTCGGCTAACTATGGCTACACCTTC.

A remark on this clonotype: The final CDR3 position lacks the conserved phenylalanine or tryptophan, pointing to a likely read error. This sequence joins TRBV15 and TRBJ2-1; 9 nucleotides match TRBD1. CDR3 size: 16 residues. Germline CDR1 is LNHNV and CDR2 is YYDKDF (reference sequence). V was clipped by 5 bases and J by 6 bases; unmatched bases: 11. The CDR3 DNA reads TGTGCCACCAGCCCGAGCTCCGGGACAGGGTTCAATGAGCAGTTCCTC. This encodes CATSPSSGTGFNEQFL.

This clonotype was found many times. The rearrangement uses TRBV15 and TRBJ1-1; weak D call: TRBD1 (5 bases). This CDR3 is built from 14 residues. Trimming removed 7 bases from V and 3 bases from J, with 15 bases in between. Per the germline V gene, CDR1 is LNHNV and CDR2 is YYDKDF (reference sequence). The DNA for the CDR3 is TGTGCCACCATAAAGGTCGGGGGGTACACTGAAGCTTTCTTT. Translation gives CATIKVGGYTEAFF.

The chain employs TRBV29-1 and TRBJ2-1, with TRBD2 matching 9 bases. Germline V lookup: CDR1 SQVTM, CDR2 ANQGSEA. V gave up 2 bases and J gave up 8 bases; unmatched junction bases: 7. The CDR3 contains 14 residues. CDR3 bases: TGCAGCGTTGAAAGGCGGGAGGGCCCGTATGAGCAGTTCTTC. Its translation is CSVERREGPYEQFF.

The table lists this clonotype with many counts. The DNA for the CDR3 is TGTGCCAGCACCCTGACATCCGGGGATTACGAGCAGTACTTC. Protein sequence: CASTLTSGDYEQYF. This chain joins TRBV6-2 or TRBV6-3 and TRBJ2-7; possibly TRBD2 for D (5 bases). Looked up from germline, CDR1 is MNHEY and CDR2 is SVGEGT. The CDR3 consists of 14 residues. Between the trimmed V and J ends, which lost 7 bases and 4 bases, there was a span of 17 bases.

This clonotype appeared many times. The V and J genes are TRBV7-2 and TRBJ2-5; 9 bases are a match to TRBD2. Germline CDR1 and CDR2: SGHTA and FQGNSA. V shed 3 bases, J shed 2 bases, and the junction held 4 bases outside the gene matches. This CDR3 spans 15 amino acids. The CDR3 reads CASSLASGTQETQYF. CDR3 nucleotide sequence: TGTGCCAGCAGCTTGGCTAGCGGGACTCAAGAGACCCAGTACTTC. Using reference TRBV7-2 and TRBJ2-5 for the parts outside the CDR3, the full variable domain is GAGVSQSPSNKVTEKGKDVELRCDPISGHTALYWYRQSLGQGLEFLIYFQGNSAPDKSGLPSDRFSAERTGGSVSTLTIQRTQQEDSAVYLCASSLASGTQETQYFGPGTRLLVL.

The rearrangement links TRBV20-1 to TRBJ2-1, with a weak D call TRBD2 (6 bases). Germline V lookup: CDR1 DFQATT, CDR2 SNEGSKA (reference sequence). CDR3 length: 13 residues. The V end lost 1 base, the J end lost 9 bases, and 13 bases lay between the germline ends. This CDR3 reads CSARAPAGGEQFF. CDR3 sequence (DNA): TGCAGTGCTAGAGCCCCCGCCGGGGGTGAGCAGTTCTTC.

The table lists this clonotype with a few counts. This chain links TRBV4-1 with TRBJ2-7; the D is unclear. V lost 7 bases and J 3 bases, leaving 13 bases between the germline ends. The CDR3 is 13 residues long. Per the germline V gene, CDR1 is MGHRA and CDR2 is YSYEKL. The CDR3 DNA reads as TGCGCCAGCAAGGACCCGAACCGCTACGAGCAGTACTTC. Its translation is CASKDPNRYEQYF.

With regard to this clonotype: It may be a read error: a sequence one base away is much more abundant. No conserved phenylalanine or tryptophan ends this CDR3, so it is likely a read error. CDR3 coding DNA: TGTGCCAGCAGCCTACTACAGGGGGAGGTCGGAGAGACCCAGTACCTC. Translation: CASSLLQGEVGETQYL. The chain couples TRBV7-8 to TRBJ2-5; 8 positions agree with TRBD1. CDR1 is SGHVS and CDR2 is FQNEAQ in the germline V gene. This CDR3 region has 16 residues. J gave up 4 bases and V 5 bases, and 12 bases lay outside the gene matches.

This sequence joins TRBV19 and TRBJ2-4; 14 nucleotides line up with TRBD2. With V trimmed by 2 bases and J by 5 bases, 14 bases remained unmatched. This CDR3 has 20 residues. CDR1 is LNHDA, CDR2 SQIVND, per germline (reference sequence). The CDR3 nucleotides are TGTGCCAGTAGTATAATGGGACTAGCGGGAGTACAGATGCGGGAAAACATTCAGTACTTC. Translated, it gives CASSIMGLAGVQMRENIQYF.

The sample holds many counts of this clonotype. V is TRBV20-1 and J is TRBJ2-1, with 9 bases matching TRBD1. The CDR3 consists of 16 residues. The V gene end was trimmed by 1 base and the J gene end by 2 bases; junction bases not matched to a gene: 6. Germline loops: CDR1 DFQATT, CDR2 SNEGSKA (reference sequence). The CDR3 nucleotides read TGCAGTGCTAGAGCCGGGACAGGGAGGACCTACAATGAGCAGTTCTTC. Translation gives CSARAGTGRTYNEQFF.